These 3 T cell receptor beta chains were all obtained from the same sample, sequenced in a study of regulatory T cells in long-lasting Graves disease. Time point specified: newly diagnosed GD, antithyroid drugs for less than 3 months. Construction of the TCR library relied on RNA isolated from PBMCs. Construction of TCR beta libraries relied on iRepertoire HTBI primers and on Arm-PCR targeting CDR3 regions. TCRdb re-called the multiplex PCR reads with MiXCR, one entry per CDR3 protein. The sample carries 400,000 to 500,000 distinct CDR3 sequences, 14% recorded once. In addition, the sample was reused for a study of T cells in Graves' hyperthyroidism and ophthalmopathy.

This specimen was peripheral blood mononuclear cells (PBMCs), taken at new diagnosis, from a patient treated with antithyroid drugs. The receptors come from a woman aged 45 to 65 with Graves disease.

This clonotype showed up many times. This chain uses TRBV28 with TRBJ2-7, with D possibly matching TRBD1 (5 bases). Trimming left V 3 bases short and J 2 bases short, with 26 bases between. This CDR3 spans 19 amino acids. Germline V gene lookup returns CDR1 MDHEN and CDR2 SYDVKM. This CDR3 reads CASSLVWWQTKGVTYEQYF. DNA for the CDR3: TGTGCCAGCAGTTTGGTTTGGTGGCAGACGAAAGGGGTGACCTACGAGCAGTACTTC.

In this sample, this clonotype turned up many times. The chain recombines TRBV30 with TRBJ2-1, with 9 bases lining up with TRBD2. Germline-derived CDR1 and CDR2 are GTSNPN and SVGIG (reference sequence). Trimming took 0 bases from V and 7 from J; bases not matched to a gene: 13. The CDR3 totals 17 residues. CDR3 amino acids: CAWSVFGGRAGWNEQFF. The CDR3 DNA sequence: TGTGCCTGGAGTGTATTTGGCGGGAGGGCCGGTTGGAATGAGCAGTTCTTC.

This clonotype has just a few counts. The chain combines TRBV5-6 with TRBJ1-4; D might be TRBD1 (6 bases). The V end was cut by 7 bases, the J end by 4 bases, with 11 bases between. Germline V gene data show CDR1 as SGHDT and CDR2 as YYEEEE. This CDR3 spans 13 amino acids. DNA for the CDR3: TGTGCCAGCGTCCTACAGGGTAATGAAAAACTGTTTTTT. Amino acid sequence: CASVLQGNEKLFF.